Listed below are T cell receptor beta chains from one sample, sequenced in a study of T cell responses to AZD1222 COVID-19 vaccine. Clones were read by immunoSEQ multiplex PCR, and TCRdb kept only the in-frame ones, dropping some. The data show 70,000 to 90,000 clones, 75% to 90% seen once. The input for sequencing was peripheral blood, taken on day 0 of AZD1222 vaccination. The receptor set was obtained from an adult in good health. Both conserved end residues are part of each CDR3. The order of the fields is CDR3 DNA, CDR3 protein, V gene, clone size, D gene, J gene. A D gene is named only where the DNA matches it firmly. Not every row has a clone size; where given, it reads once, few, many or a size class.

DNA: TGTGCCAGCAGCAATACAGGGAACACTGAAGCTTTCTTT
CDR3: CASSNTGNTEAFF
V: TRBV7-3
size: once
D: -
J: TRBJ1-1

DNA: TGTGCCGGAGGTACCGGGACTTACACCGGGGAGCTGTTTTTT
CDR3: CAGGTGTYTGELFF
V: TRBV7-2
size: -
D: -
J: TRBJ2-2

DNA: TGTGCCAGCTCACCACCAGGGGGGGACCTCCTATCCGAGCAGTACTTC
CDR3: CASSPPGGDLLSEQYF
V: TRBV18
size: -
D: -
J: TRBJ2-7

DNA: TGTGCCAGCAGTGCAAGCGACACGACAGGATACTATGGCTACACCTTC
CDR3: CASSASDTTGYYGYTF
V: TRBV25-1
size: -
D: -
J: TRBJ1-2

DNA: TGCGCCAGCAGCCAAGATCCCAAACTCTTAGATACGCAGTATTTT
CDR3: CASSQDPKLLDTQYF
V: TRBV4-3
size: -
D: -
J: TRBJ2-3

DNA: TGTGCCAGCAGTTTACAAGCGTTCGGGGAGCTGTTTTTT
CDR3: CASSLQAFGELFF
V: TRBV12-3/TRBV12-4
size: once
D: -
J: TRBJ2-2

DNA: TGTGCCAGCAGTGAAGCGGGGAGGTCTGGGGCCAACGTCCTGACTTTC
CDR3: CASSEAGRSGANVLTF
V: TRBV2
size: -
D: -
J: TRBJ2-6

DNA: TGTGCCAGCAGCGTGCGGACTAGCGGGGCTCAACTTGAGCAGTTCTTC
CDR3: CASSVRTSGAQLEQFF
V: TRBV9
size: few
D: TRBD2
J: TRBJ2-1

DNA: TGTGCCAGCAGCGTAGACACAGGGTACAATTCACCCCTCCACTTT
CDR3: CASSVDTGYNSPLHF
V: TRBV9
size: -
D: -
J: TRBJ1-6

DNA: TGCGCCAGCAGCTGGGGAGGGGTAGCGGGCAATGAGCAGTTCTTC
CDR3: CASSWGGVAGNEQFF
V: TRBV5-1
size: -
D: TRBD2
J: TRBJ2-1

DNA: TGTGCCAGCAGCTTAAACAGCGGGATAAGGGGTAATGAGCAGTTCTTC
CDR3: CASSLNSGIRGNEQFF
V: TRBV7-3
size: few
D: TRBD2
J: TRBJ2-1

DNA: TGTGCCAGCAGCGTAGGGGGCAGGAACCAAGAGACCCAGTACTTC
CDR3: CASSVGGRNQETQYF
V: TRBV9
size: -
D: -
J: TRBJ2-5

DNA: TGTGCCAGCTCACCACCCGGGACAGGGGGATCAAACTATGGCTACACCTTC
CDR3: CASSPPGTGGSNYGYTF
V: TRBV18
size: -
D: TRBD1
J: TRBJ1-2

DNA: TGTGCCAGCAGTTCGGGACAGGGAAAGGGGCCCCCCGGGGAGCTGTTTTTT
CDR3: CASSSGQGKGPPGELFF
V: TRBV7-3
size: -
D: TRBD1
J: TRBJ2-2

DNA: TGTGCCAGCAGCCTAGAGTACGAGCAGTACTTC
CDR3: CASSLEYEQYF
V: TRBV25-1
size: once
D: -
J: TRBJ2-7

DNA: TGTGCCAGCAGTTCCGGACAGGTCGCGGATGAGCAGTTCTTC
CDR3: CASSSGQVADEQFF
V: TRBV7-3
size: -
D: TRBD1
J: TRBJ2-1

DNA: TGTGCCAGTAAGCCAGGGGGCGGGTTGAACACTGAAGCTTTCTTT
CDR3: CASKPGGGLNTEAFF
V: TRBV19
size: -
D: TRBD1
J: TRBJ1-1

DNA: TGTGCCAGCTCACCCCAAGCGGATCCTGCAACTAATGAAAAACTGTTTTTT
CDR3: CASSPQADPATNEKLFF
V: TRBV18
size: -
D: -
J: TRBJ1-4

DNA: TGCGCCAGCAGTGAGTTTGGGAACACTGAAGCTTTCTTT
CDR3: CASSEFGNTEAFF
V: TRBV10-2
size: -
D: -
J: TRBJ1-1

DNA: TGTGCCAGCAGTTTCACAGGGAACACTGAAGCTTTCTTT
CDR3: CASSFTGNTEAFF
V: TRBV6-2/TRBV6-3
size: -
D: -
J: TRBJ1-1

DNA: TGCGCCAGCAGCCAAGATCGGGGGGCAATTGCTAATGGCTACACCTTC
CDR3: CASSQDRGAIANGYTF
V: TRBV4-1
size: -
D: -
J: TRBJ1-2

DNA: TGTGCCAGCAGCTTAACGGGTCACAGGGGGAACACTGAAGCTTTCTTT
CDR3: CASSLTGHRGNTEAFF
V: TRBV7-3
size: -
D: TRBD1
J: TRBJ1-1

DNA: TGTGCCAGCAGCTCAACCGGGAACACCGGGGAGCTGTTTTTT
CDR3: CASSSTGNTGELFF
V: TRBV6-5
size: -
D: -
J: TRBJ2-2

DNA: TGCGCCAGCAGCAAGGGGGACAGTCTTTCGGGAAACACCATATATTTT
CDR3: CASSKGDSLSGNTIYF
V: TRBV5-1
size: once
D: TRBD1
J: TRBJ1-3

DNA: TGTGCCAGCTCGCTCGAGCGGGCCTACAATGAGCAGTTCTTC
CDR3: CASSLERAYNEQFF
V: TRBV2
size: -
D: -
J: TRBJ2-1